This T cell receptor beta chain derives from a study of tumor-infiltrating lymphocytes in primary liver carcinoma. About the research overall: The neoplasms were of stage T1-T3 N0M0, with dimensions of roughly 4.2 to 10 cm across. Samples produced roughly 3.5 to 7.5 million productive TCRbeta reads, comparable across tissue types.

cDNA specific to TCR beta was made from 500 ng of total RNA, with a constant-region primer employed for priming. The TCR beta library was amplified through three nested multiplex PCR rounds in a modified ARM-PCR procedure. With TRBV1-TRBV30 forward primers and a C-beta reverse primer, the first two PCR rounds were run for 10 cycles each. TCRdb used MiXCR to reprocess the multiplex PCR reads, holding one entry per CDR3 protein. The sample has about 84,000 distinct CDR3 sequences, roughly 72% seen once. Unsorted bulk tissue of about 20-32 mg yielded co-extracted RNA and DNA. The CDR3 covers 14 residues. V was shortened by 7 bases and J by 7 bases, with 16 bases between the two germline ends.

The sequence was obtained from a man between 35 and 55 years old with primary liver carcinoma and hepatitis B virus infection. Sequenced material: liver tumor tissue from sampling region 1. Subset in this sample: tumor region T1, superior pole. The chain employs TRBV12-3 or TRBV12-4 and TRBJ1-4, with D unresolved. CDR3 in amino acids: CASIAGPGGEKLFF. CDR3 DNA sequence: TGTGCCAGCATCGCCGGTCCGGGCGGTGAAAAACTGTTTTTT.